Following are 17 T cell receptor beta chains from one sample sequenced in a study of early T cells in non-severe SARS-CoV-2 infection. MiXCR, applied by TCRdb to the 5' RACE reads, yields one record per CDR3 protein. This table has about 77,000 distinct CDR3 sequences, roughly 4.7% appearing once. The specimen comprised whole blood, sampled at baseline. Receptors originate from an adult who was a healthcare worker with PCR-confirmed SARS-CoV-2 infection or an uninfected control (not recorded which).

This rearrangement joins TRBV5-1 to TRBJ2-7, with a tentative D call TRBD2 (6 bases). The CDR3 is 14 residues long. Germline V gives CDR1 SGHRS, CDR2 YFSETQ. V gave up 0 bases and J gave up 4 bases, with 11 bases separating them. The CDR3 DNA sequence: TGCGCCAGCAGCTTGGATCTAGCGAATTACGAGCAGTACTTC. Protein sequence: CASSLDLANYEQYF.

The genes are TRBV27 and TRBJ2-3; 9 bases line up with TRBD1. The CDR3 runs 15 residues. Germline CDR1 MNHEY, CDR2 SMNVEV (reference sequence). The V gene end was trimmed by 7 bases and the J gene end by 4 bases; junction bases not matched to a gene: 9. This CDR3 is CASNRGQGYPDTQYF. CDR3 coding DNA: TGTGCCAGCAACCGAGGACAGGGGTACCCAGATACGCAGTATTTT.

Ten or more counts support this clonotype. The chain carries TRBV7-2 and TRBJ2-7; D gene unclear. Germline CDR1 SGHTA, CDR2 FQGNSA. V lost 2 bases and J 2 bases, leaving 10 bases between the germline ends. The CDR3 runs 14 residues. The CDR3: CASSLTDHPYEQYF. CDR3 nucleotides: TGTGCCAGCAGCTTAACGGACCATCCCTACGAGCAGTACTTC.

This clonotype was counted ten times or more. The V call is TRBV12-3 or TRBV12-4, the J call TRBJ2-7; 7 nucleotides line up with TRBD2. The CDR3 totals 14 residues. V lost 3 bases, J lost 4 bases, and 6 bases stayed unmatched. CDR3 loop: CASSLAGAKYEQYF. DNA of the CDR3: TGTGCCAGCAGTTTGGCGGGAGCGAAGTACGAGCAGTACTTC.

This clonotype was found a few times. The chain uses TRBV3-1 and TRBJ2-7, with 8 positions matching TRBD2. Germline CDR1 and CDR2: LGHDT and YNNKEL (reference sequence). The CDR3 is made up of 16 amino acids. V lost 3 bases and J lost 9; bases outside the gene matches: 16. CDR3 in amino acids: CASSQLSGIPLRGQYF. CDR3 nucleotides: TGTGCCAGCAGCCAGCTTAGCGGGATCCCCCTACGAGGGCAGTACTTC.

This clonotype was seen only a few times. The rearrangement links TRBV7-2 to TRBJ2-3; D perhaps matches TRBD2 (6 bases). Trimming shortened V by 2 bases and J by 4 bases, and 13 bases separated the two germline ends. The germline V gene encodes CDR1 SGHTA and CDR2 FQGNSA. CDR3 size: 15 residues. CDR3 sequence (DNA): TGTGCCAGCAGCTTACGCGGGGATCACGCAGATACGCAGTATTTT. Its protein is CASSLRGDHADTQYF.

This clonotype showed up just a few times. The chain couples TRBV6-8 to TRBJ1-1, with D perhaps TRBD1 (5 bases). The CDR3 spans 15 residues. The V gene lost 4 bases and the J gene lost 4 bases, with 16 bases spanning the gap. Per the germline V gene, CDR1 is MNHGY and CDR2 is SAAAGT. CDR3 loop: CASSSYQGVGTEAFF. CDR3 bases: TGTGCCAGCAGTTCTTATCAGGGAGTCGGCACTGAAGCTTTCTTT.

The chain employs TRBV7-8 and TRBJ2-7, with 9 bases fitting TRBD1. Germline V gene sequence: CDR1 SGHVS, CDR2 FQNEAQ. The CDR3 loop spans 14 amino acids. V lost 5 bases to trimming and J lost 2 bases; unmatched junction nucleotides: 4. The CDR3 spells CASSPDRGTYEQYF. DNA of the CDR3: TGTGCCAGCAGCCCCGACAGGGGGACCTACGAGCAGTACTTC.

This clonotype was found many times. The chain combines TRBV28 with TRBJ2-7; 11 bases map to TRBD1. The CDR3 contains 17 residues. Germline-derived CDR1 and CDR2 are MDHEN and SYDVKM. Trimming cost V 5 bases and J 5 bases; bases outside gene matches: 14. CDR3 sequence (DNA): TGTGCCAGCAGTCCCTCCGGGACAGGGGGGCGTAGGAACGAGCAGTACTTC. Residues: CASSPSGTGGRRNEQYF.

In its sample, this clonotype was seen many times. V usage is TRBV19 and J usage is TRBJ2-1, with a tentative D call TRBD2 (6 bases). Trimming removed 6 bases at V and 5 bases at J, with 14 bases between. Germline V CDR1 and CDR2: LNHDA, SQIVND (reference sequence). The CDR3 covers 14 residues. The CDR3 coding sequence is TGTGCCAGTAGAACGAAGGGAGGCAACAATGAGCAGTTCTTC. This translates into CASRTKGGNNEQFF.

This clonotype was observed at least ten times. The CDR3 is CASSEVGRGYTF. CDR3 DNA sequence: TGTGCCAGCAGTGAGGTGGGACGTGGCTACACCTTC. The V and J genes are TRBV25-1 and TRBJ1-2, with D possibly being TRBD1 (5 bases). CDR1 MGHDK and CDR2 SYGVNS come from the germline V gene. Trimming removed 3 bases at V and 7 bases at J, with 9 bases between. The length of the CDR3 is 12 residues.

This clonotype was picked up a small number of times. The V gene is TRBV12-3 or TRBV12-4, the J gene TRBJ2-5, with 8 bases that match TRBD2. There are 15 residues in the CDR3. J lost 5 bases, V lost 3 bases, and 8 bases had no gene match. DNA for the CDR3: TGTGCCAGCAGTTTCGAGGGACTAGGGGCGGAGACCCAGTACTTC. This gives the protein CASSFEGLGAETQYF.

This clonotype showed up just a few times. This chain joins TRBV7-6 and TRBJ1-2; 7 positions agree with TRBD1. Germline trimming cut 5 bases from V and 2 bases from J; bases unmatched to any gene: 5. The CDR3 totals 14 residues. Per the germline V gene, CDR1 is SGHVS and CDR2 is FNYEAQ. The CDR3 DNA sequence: TGTGCCAGCAGCACTGAGACAGGGAACTATGGCTACACCTTC. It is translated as CASSTETGNYGYTF.

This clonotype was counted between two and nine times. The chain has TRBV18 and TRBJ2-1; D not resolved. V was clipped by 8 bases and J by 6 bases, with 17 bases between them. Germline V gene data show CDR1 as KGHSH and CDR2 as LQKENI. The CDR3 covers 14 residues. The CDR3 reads CASAPRAAPNEQFF. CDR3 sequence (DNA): TGTGCCAGCGCGCCCCGGGCAGCTCCCAATGAGCAGTTCTTC.

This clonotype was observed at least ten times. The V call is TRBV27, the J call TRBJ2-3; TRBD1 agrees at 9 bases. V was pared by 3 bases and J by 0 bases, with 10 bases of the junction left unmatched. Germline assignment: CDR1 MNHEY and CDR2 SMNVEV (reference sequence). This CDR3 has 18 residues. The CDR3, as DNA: TGTGCCAGCAGTTTCTCAAACAGGGGGCACGGCAGCACAGATACGCAGTATTTT. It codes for CASSFSNRGHGSTDTQYF.

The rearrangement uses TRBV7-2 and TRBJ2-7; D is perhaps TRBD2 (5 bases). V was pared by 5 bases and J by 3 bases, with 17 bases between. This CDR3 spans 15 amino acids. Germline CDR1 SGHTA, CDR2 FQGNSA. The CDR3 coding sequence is TGTGCCAGCAGCACCAGCCCCGGACTCTTCTACGAGCAGTACTTC. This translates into CASSTSPGLFYEQYF.

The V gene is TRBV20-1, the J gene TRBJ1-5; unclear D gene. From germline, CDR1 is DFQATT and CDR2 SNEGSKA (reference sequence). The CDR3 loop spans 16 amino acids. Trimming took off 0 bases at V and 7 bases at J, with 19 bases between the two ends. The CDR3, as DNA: TGCAGTGCTAGAGATCGTCGGCCCGAAGTAAAGCAGCCCCAGCATTTT. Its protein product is CSARDRRPEVKQPQHF.